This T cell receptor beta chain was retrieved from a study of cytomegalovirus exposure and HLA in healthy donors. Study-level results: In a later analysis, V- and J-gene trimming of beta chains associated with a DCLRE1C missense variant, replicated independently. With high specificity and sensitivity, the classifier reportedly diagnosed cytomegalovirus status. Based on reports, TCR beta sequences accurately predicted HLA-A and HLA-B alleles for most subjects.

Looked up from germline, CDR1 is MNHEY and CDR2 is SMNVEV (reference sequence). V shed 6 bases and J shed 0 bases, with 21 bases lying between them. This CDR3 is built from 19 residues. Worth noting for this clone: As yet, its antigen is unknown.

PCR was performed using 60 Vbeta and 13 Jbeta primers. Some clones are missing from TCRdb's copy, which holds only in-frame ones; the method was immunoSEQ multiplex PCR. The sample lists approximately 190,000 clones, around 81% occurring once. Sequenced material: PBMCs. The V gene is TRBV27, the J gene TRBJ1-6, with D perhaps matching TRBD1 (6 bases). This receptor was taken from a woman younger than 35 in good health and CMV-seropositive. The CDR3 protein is CASSLRGEGVSSYNSPLHF. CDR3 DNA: TGTGCCAGCAGCCTCCGGGGGGAGGGGGTTAGCTCCTATAATTCACCCCTCCACTTT.